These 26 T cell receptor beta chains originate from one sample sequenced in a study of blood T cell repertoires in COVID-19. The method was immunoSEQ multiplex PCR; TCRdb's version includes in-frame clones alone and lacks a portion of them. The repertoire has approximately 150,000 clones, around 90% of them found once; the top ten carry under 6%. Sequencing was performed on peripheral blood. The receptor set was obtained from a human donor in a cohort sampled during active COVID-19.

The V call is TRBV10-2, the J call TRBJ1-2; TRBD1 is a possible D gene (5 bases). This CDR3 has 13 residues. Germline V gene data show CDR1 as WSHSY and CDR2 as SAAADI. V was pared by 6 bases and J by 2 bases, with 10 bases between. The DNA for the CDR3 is TGCGCCAGCAGCCAGACAGAGAACTATGGCTACACCTTC. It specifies CASSQTENYGYTF.

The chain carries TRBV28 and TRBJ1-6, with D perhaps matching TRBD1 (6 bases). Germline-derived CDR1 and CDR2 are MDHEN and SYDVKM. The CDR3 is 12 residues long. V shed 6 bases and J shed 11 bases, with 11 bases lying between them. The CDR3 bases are TGTGCCAGCAGCTCAGGGGCGACACCCCTCCACTTT. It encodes CASSSGATPLHF. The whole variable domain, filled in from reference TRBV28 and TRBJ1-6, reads DVKVTQSSRYLVKRTGEKVFLECVQDMDHENMFWYRQDPGLGLRLIYFSYDVKMKEKGDIPEGYSVSREKKERFSLILESASTNQTSMYLCASSSGATPLHFGNGTRLTVT.

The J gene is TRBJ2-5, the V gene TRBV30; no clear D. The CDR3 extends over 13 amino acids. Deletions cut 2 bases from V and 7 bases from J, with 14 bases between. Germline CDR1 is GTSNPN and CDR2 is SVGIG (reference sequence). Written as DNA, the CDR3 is TGTGCCTGGAGTATAACCGGGTTGACGACCCAGTACTTC. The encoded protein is CAWSITGLTTQYF.

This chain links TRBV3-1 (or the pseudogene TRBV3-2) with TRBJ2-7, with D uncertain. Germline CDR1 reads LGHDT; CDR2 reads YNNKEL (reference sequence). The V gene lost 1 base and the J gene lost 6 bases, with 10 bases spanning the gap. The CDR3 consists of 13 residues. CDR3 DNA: TGTGCCAGCAGCCAAGCGCTCTGGCTCGAGCAGTACTTC. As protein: CASSQALWLEQYF.

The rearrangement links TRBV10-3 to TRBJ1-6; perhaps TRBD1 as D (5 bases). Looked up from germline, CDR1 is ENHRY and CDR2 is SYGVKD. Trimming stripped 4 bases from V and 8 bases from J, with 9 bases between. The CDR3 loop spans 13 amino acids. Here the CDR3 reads CAISGGPDSPLHF. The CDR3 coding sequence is TGTGCCATCAGTGGGGGCCCCGATTCACCCCTCCACTTT.

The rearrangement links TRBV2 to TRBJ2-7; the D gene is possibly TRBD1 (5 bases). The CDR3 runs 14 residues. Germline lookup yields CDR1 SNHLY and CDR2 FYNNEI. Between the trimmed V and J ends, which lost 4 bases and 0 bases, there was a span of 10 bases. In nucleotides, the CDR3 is TGTGCCAGCAGTGCAGGGTGGAGCTCCTACGAGCAGTACTTC. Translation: CASSAGWSSYEQYF.

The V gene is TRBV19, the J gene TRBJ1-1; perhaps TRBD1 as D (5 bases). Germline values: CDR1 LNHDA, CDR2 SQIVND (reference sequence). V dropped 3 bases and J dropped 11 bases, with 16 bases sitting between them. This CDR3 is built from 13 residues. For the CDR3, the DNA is TGTGCCAGTAGTATTTTTACAGGTGTCCCGGCTTTCTTT. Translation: CASSIFTGVPAFF.

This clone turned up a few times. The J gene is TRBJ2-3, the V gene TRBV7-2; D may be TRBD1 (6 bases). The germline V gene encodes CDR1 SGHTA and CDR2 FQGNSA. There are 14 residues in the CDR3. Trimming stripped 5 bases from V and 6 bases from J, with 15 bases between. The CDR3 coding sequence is TGTGCCAGCAGCGGACCCGACAGGCCCGATACGCAGTATTTT. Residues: CASSGPDRPDTQYF. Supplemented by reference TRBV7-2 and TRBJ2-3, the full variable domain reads GAGVSQSPSNKVTEKGKDVELRCDPISGHTALYWYRQSLGQGLEFLIYFQGNSAPDKSGLPSDRFSAERTGGSVSTLTIQRTQQEDSAVYLCASSGPDRPDTQYFGPGTRLTVL.

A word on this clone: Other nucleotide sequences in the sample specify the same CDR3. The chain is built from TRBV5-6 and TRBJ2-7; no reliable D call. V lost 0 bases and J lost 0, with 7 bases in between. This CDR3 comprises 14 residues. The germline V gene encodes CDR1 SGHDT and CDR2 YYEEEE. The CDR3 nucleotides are TGTGCCAGCAGCTTGGGAGGCAGCTCCTACGAGCAGTACTTC. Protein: CASSLGGSSYEQYF.

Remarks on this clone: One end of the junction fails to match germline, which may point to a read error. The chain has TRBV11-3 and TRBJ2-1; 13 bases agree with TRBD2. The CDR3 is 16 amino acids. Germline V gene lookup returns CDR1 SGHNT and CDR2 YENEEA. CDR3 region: CASTLSGLAGVGEQFF. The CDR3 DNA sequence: TGTGCCAGCACCTTAAGCGGACTAGCGGGAGTGGGTGAGCAGTTCTTC.

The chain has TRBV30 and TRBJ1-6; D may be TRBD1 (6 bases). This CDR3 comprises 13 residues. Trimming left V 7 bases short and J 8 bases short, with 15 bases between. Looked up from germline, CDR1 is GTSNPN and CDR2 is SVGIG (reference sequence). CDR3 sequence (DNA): TGTGCCTTGAGGGGGGGAGGAGATTCACCCCTCCACTTT. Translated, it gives CALRGGGDSPLHF.

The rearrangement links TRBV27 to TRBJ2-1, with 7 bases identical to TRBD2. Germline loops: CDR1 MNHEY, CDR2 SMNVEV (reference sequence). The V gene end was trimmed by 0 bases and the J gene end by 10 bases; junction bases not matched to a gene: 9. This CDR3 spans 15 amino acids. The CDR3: CASSLSRLALREQFF. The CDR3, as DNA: TGTGCCAGCAGTTTATCTAGACTAGCTCTTAGGGAGCAGTTCTTC.

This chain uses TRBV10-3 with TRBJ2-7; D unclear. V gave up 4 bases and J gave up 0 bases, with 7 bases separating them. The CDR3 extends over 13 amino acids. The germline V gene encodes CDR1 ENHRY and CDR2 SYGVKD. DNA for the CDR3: TGTGCCATCAGTGTGGGCAGCTCCTACGAGCAGTACTTC. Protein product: CAISVGSSYEQYF.

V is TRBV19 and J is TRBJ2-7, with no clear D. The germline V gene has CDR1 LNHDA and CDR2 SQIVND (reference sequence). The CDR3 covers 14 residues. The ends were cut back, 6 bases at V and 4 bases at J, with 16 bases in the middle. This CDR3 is CASSRRVGGYEQYF. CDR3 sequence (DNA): TGTGCCAGTAGCCGACGCGTTGGCGGATACGAGCAGTACTTC.

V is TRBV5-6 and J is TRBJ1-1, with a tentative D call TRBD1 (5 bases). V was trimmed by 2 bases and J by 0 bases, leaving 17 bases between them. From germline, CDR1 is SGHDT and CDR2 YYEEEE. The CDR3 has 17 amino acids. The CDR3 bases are TGTGCCAGCAGCTTCGGTGACAGCCTCCTAATGAACACTGAAGCTTTCTTT. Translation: CASSFGDSLLMNTEAFF. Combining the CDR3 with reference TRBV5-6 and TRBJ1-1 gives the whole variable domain DAGVTQSPTHLIKTRGQQVTLRCSPKSGHDTVSWYQQALGQGPQFIFQYYEEEERQRGNFPDRFSGHQFPNYSSELNVNALLLGDSALYLCASSFGDSLLMNTEAFFGQGTRLTVV.

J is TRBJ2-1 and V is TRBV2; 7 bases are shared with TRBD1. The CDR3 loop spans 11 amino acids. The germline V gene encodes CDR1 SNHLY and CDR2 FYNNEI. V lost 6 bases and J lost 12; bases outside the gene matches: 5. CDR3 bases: TGTGCCAGCAGGATGGACAGGTTGCAGTTCTTC. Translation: CASRMDRLQFF.

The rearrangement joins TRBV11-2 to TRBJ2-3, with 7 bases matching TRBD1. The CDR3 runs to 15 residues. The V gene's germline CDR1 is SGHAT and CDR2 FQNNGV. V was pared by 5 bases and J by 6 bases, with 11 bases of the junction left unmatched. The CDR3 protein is CASSGQANKFDTQYF. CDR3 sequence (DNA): TGTGCCAGCAGCGGACAGGCCAATAAGTTCGATACGCAGTATTTT.

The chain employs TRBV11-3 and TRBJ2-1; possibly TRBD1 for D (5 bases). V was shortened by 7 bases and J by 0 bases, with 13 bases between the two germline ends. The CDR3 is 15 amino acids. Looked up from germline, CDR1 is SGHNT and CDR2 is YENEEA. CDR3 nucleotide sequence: TGTGCCAGCACCAAAGACAGCTACTCCTACAATGAGCAGTTCTTC. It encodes CASTKDSYSYNEQFF. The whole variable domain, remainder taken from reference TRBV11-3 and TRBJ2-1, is EAGVVQSPRYKIIEKKQPVAFWCNPISGHNTLYWYLQNLGQGPELLIRYENEEAVDDSQLPKDRFSAERLKGVDSTLKIQPAELGDSAVYLCASTKDSYSYNEQFFGPGTRLTVL.

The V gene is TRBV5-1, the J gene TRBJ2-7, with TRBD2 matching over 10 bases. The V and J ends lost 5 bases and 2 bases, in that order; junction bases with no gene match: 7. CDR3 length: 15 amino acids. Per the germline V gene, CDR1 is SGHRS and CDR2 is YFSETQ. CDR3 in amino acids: CASRHLAGETYEQYF. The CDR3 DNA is TGCGCCAGCAGGCATCTAGCGGGGGAGACCTACGAGCAGTACTTC.

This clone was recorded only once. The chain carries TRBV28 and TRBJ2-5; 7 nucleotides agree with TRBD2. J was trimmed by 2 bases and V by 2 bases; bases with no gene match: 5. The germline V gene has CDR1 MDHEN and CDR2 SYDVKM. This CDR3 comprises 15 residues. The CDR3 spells CASSLSGTIQETQYF. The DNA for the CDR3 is TGTGCCAGCAGTTTAAGTGGGACTATACAAGAGACCCAGTACTTC.

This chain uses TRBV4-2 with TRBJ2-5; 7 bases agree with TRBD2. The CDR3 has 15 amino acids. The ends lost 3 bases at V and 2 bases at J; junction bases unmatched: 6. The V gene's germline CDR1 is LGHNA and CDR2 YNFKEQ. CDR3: CASSHEGLDQETQYF. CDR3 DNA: TGTGCCAGCAGCCATGAAGGACTAGATCAAGAGACCCAGTACTTC.

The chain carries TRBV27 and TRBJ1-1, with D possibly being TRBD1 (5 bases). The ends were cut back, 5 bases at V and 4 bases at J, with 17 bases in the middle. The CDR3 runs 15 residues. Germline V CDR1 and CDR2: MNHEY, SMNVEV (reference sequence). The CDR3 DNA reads TGTGCCAGCAGTCCACGACAGTTAGTAGGCACTGAAGCTTTCTTT. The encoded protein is CASSPRQLVGTEAFF.

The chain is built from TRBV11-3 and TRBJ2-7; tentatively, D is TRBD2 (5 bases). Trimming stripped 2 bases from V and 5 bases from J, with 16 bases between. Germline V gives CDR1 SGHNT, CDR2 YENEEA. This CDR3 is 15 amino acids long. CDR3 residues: CASSLLSGTVDEQYF. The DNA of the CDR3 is TGTGCCAGCAGCTTACTTTCGGGAACCGTGGACGAGCAGTACTTC. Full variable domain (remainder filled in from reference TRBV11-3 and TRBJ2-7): EAGVVQSPRYKIIEKKQPVAFWCNPISGHNTLYWYLQNLGQGPELLIRYENEEAVDDSQLPKDRFSAERLKGVDSTLKIQPAELGDSAVYLCASSLLSGTVDEQYFGPGTRLTVT.

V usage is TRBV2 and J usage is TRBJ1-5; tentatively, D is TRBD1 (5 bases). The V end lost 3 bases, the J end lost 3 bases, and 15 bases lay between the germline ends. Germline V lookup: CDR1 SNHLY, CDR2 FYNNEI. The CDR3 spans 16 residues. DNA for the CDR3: TGTGCCAGCAGTGAGGGGTCAGGGCTAAACAATCAGCCCCAGCATTTT. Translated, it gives CASSEGSGLNNQPQHF.

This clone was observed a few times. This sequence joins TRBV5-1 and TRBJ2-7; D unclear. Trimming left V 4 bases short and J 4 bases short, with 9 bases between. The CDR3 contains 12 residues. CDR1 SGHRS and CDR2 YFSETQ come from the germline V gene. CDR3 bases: TGCGCCAGCAGCCTTGACACTTACGAGCAGTACTTC. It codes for CASSLDTYEQYF. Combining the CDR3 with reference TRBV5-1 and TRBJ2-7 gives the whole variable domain KAGVTQTPRYLIKTRGQQVTLSCSPISGHRSVSWYQQTPGQGLQFLFEYFSETQRNKGNFPGRFSGRQFSNSRSEMNVSTLELGDSALYLCASSLDTYEQYFGPGTRLTVT.

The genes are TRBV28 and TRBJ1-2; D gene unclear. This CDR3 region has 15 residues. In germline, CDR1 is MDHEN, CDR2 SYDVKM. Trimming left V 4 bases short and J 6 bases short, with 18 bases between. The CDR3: CASSSSWGVYDGYTF. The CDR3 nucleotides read TGTGCCAGCAGTTCGAGTTGGGGAGTTTACGATGGCTACACCTTC.